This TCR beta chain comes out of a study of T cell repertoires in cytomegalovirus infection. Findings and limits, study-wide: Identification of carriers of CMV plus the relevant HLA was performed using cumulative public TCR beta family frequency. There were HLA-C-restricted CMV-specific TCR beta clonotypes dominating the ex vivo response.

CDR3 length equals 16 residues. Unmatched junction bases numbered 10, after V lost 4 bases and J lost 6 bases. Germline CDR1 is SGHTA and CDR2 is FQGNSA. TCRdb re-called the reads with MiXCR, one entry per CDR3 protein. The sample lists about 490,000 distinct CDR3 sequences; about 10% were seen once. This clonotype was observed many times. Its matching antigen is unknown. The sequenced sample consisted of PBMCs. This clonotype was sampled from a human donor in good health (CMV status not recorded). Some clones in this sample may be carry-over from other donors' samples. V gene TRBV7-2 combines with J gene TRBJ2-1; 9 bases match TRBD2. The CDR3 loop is CASSSKGAGGRNEQFF. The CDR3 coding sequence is TGTGCCAGCAGCTCAAAGGGCGCGGGAGGGCGCAATGAGCAGTTCTTC.